The rows below give T cell receptor beta chains drawn from one sample of a study of T-cell reconstitution after alpha-beta-depleted transplantation in children. TCRdb re-called the PCR reads through MiXCR, storing one row per CDR3 protein. The table has 190,000 or so distinct CDR3 sequences, more than 6.5% seen once. Sequences were derived from PBMCs from the stem cell graft donor, sampled from the stem cell graft. These receptors all stem from a human donor who donated a stem cell graft to a child with Wiskott-Aldrich syndrome. Both conserved end residues are part of each CDR3. D genes are given only for firm matches. Size is stated for part of the rows, as once, few or many counts, or as a class when the clone is expanded.

len: 16; v_gene: TRBV4-3; abundance: many; j_gene: TRBJ1-2; d_gene: TRBD1; CDR3nt: TGCGCCAGCAGCCAAGATTCACGGGACAGGAACTATGGCTACACCTTC; CDR3aa: CASSQDSRDRNYGYTF
len: 19; v_gene: TRBV5-1; abundance: many; j_gene: TRBJ2-2; d_gene: TRBD2; CDR3nt: TGCGCCAGCAGGAACCCGGGACTAGCGGGAGAGGATAGCACCGGGGAGCTGTTTTTT; CDR3aa: CASRNPGLAGEDSTGELFF
len: 18; v_gene: TRBV11-2; abundance: -; j_gene: TRBJ2-6; d_gene: -; CDR3nt: TGTGCCAGCAGCTTAAATTGGGACTCTAACTCTGGGGCCAACGTCCTGACTTTC; CDR3aa: CASSLNWDSNSGANVLTF
len: 14; v_gene: TRBV29-1; abundance: many; j_gene: TRBJ1-4; d_gene: TRBD1; CDR3nt: TGCAGCGTTGCTCGGAGGACAGGGAATGAAAAACTGTTTTTT; CDR3aa: CSVARRTGNEKLFF
len: 14; v_gene: TRBV12-3/TRBV12-4; abundance: -; j_gene: TRBJ2-7; d_gene: TRBD2; CDR3nt: TGTGCCAGCAGTTCTCCAGCGGGAGGGCCGGAGCAGTACTTC; CDR3aa: CASSSPAGGPEQYF
len: 14; v_gene: TRBV29-1; abundance: many; j_gene: TRBJ1-1; d_gene: -; CDR3nt: TGCAGCGTGGACTGGGGCGGCGGGAACACTGAAGCTTTCTTT; CDR3aa: CSVDWGGGNTEAFF
len: 14; v_gene: TRBV6-2/TRBV6-3; abundance: many; j_gene: TRBJ2-5; d_gene: TRBD2; CDR3nt: TGTGCCAGCAGGATAGCGGGAGGGGGGAACTCCCAGTACTTC; CDR3aa: CASRIAGGGNSQYF
len: 15; v_gene: TRBV2; abundance: many; j_gene: TRBJ1-1; d_gene: TRBD1; CDR3nt: TGTGCCAGCAGTGAAGCCGGGACAGGGAGGGGTGAAGCTTTCTTT; CDR3aa: CASSEAGTGRGEAFF
len: 13; v_gene: TRBV18; abundance: -; j_gene: TRBJ2-3; d_gene: -; CDR3nt: TGTGCCAGCTCACCACCCCCAGGGGATACGCAGTATTTT; CDR3aa: CASSPPPGDTQYF
len: 14; v_gene: TRBV6-1; abundance: many; j_gene: TRBJ2-1; d_gene: -; CDR3nt: TGTGCCAGCAGCCCCGGGAACCCGCGCAATGAGCAGTTCTTC; CDR3aa: CASSPGNPRNEQFF
len: 17; v_gene: TRBV19; abundance: -; j_gene: TRBJ2-6; d_gene: -; CDR3nt: TGTGCCAGTAGTACCGGGACCGCTTCTCCTGGGGCCAACGTCCTGACTTTC; CDR3aa: CASSTGTASPGANVLTF
len: 16; v_gene: TRBV5-4; abundance: many; j_gene: TRBJ2-7; d_gene: TRBD2; CDR3nt: TGTGCCAGCAGCTTGAAGAGGGCGGGGGGAGGCTACGAGCAGTACTTC; CDR3aa: CASSLKRAGGGYEQYF
len: 14; v_gene: TRBV7-2; abundance: many; j_gene: TRBJ2-7; d_gene: -; CDR3nt: TGTGCCAGCAGCTTTCAGGGAAGCACCTACGAGCAGTACTTC; CDR3aa: CASSFQGSTYEQYF
len: 14; v_gene: TRBV20-1; abundance: many; j_gene: TRBJ2-1; d_gene: -; CDR3nt: TGCAGTGCTAGAGATGCGAGGGAGCCTTTCGAGCAGTTCTTC; CDR3aa: CSARDAREPFEQFF
len: 16; v_gene: TRBV3-1; abundance: many; j_gene: TRBJ1-2; d_gene: -; CDR3nt: TGTGCCAGCAGCCAAGACCTTGGACGGGCTAACTATGGCTACACCTTC; CDR3aa: CASSQDLGRANYGYTF
len: 18; v_gene: TRBV6-5; abundance: few; j_gene: TRBJ1-2; d_gene: -; CDR3nt: TGTGCCAGCAGTTACCGGGGGCTCACGGGCGGAAATGTCTATGGCTACACCTTC; CDR3aa: CASSYRGLTGGNVYGYTF
len: 16; v_gene: TRBV20-1; abundance: many; j_gene: TRBJ2-1; d_gene: TRBD2; CDR3nt: TGCAGTGCTAGAGAGGGGGAGCGGGAGGCGAGGACTGAGCAGTTCTTC; CDR3aa: CSAREGEREARTEQFF
len: 13; v_gene: TRBV12-3/TRBV12-4; abundance: many; j_gene: TRBJ2-3; d_gene: -; CDR3nt: TGTGCCAGCGCGGGACTTCGCACAGATACGCAGTATTTT; CDR3aa: CASAGLRTDTQYF
len: 15; v_gene: TRBV21-1; abundance: -; j_gene: TRBJ1-1; d_gene: -; CDR3nt: TGTGCCAGCAGCAAAAGAGTGGGCAGAAACACTGAAGCTTTCTTT; CDR3aa: CASSKRVGRNTEAFF
len: 11; v_gene: TRBV29-1; abundance: many; j_gene: TRBJ2-5; d_gene: -; CDR3nt: TGCAGCGCCGGATCGTGGGAGACCCAGTACTTC; CDR3aa: CSAGSWETQYF
len: 14; v_gene: TRBV5-1; abundance: many; j_gene: TRBJ1-2; d_gene: -; CDR3nt: TGCGCCAGCAGCTTGGGTGACAGGAACTATGGCTACACCTTC; CDR3aa: CASSLGDRNYGYTF
len: 13; v_gene: TRBV10-3; abundance: many; j_gene: TRBJ1-1; d_gene: TRBD1; CDR3nt: TGTGCCATCGGATACAGGGGAGACACTGAAGCTTTCTTT; CDR3aa: CAIGYRGDTEAFF
len: 12; v_gene: TRBV30; abundance: -; j_gene: TRBJ1-2; d_gene: -; CDR3nt: TGTGCCCTCCAGAGGGGGTCGTATGGCTACACCTTC; CDR3aa: CALQRGSYGYTF
len: 19; v_gene: TRBV4-3; abundance: -; j_gene: TRBJ1-3; d_gene: -; CDR3nt: TGCGCCAGCAGCCAAGCTCTCACCAATGGCTTCGGCTCTGGAAACACCATATATTTT; CDR3aa: CASSQALTNGFGSGNTIYF
len: 14; v_gene: TRBV28; abundance: many; j_gene: TRBJ2-7; d_gene: TRBD1; CDR3nt: TGTGCCAGCAGTAGGGACAGGGTGTCCTACGAGCAGTACTTC; CDR3aa: CASSRDRVSYEQYF
len: 17; v_gene: TRBV5-5; abundance: many; j_gene: TRBJ2-5; d_gene: TRBD2; CDR3nt: TGTGCCAGCAGCTTGGCCGGGAGGGGGGCGCCCCAAGAGACCCAGTACTTC; CDR3aa: CASSLAGRGAPQETQYF
len: 14; v_gene: TRBV28; abundance: many; j_gene: TRBJ2-3; d_gene: TRBD2; CDR3nt: TGTGCCAGCAGTTACGGGGGGGGCACAGATACGCAGTATTTT; CDR3aa: CASSYGGGTDTQYF
len: 15; v_gene: TRBV12-3/TRBV12-4; abundance: many; j_gene: TRBJ1-6; d_gene: -; CDR3nt: TGTGCCAGCAGTTTAGAAAGGGACGGAATTTCACCCCTCCACTTT; CDR3aa: CASSLERDGISPLHF
len: 15; v_gene: TRBV7-2; abundance: many; j_gene: TRBJ1-6; d_gene: -; CDR3nt: TGTGCCAGCAGCTTAATGCCAGGGAACGGTTCACCCCTCCACTTT; CDR3aa: CASSLMPGNGSPLHF
len: 13; v_gene: TRBV7-2; abundance: many; j_gene: TRBJ1-5; d_gene: -; CDR3nt: TGTGCCAGCAGCTTAGTGGTCAATCAGCCCCAGCATTTT; CDR3aa: CASSLVVNQPQHF
len: 16; v_gene: TRBV5-1; abundance: many; j_gene: TRBJ2-2; d_gene: TRBD1; CDR3nt: TGCGCCAGCAGCCCATGGGACAGGGGGGACACCGGGGAGCTGTTTTTT; CDR3aa: CASSPWDRGDTGELFF
len: 16; v_gene: TRBV29-1; abundance: -; j_gene: TRBJ1-2; d_gene: -; CDR3nt: TGCAGCGCTTCGCTGCTCCCTATAGGACATCCGAATGGCTACACCTTC; CDR3aa: CSASLLPIGHPNGYTF
len: 16; v_gene: TRBV9; abundance: many; j_gene: TRBJ2-1; d_gene: -; CDR3nt: TGTGCCAGCAGCGTAGTCGGCGAAGCCTCCTACAATGAGCAGTTCTTC; CDR3aa: CASSVVGEASYNEQFF
len: 11; v_gene: TRBV6-6; abundance: many; j_gene: TRBJ1-4; d_gene: -; CDR3nt: TGTGCCAGCAGTTACGGCAGGGGACCGCATTTT; CDR3aa: CASSYGRGPHF
len: 17; v_gene: TRBV5-1; abundance: -; j_gene: TRBJ2-3; d_gene: -; CDR3nt: TGCGCCAGCAGCTTGTGGCGGGACGTAAGGAGGACAGATACGCAGTATTTT; CDR3aa: CASSLWRDVRRTDTQYF
len: 14; v_gene: TRBV28; abundance: few; j_gene: TRBJ2-7; d_gene: TRBD2; CDR3nt: TGTGCCAGCAATGGCGGGGGGTCAGTGGGCGAGCAGTACTTC; CDR3aa: CASNGGGSVGEQYF
len: 16; v_gene: TRBV20-1; abundance: many; j_gene: TRBJ2-1; d_gene: TRBD2; CDR3nt: TGCAGTGCTGTTAACGCCCGACTAGCTGGGGGAAATGAGCAGTTCTTC; CDR3aa: CSAVNARLAGGNEQFF
len: 16; v_gene: TRBV12-3/TRBV12-4; abundance: many; j_gene: TRBJ2-3; d_gene: TRBD2; CDR3nt: TGTGCCAGCAGTTTTCGTGACGGGGGGAGCACAGATACGCAGTATTTT; CDR3aa: CASSFRDGGSTDTQYF
len: 15; v_gene: TRBV7-9; abundance: many; j_gene: TRBJ1-2; d_gene: -; CDR3nt: TGTGCCAGCAGCGCCCCGGGACACCGCAACTATGGCTACACCTTC; CDR3aa: CASSAPGHRNYGYTF
len: 12; v_gene: TRBV6-5; abundance: many; j_gene: TRBJ1-2; d_gene: TRBD1; CDR3nt: TGTGCCAGCGTCGACAGGGATTATGGCTACACCTTC; CDR3aa: CASVDRDYGYTF
len: 10; v_gene: TRBV7-6; abundance: many; j_gene: TRBJ2-1; d_gene: -; CDR3nt: TGTGCCAGCCTGTACAATGAGCAGTTCTTC; CDR3aa: CASLYNEQFF
len: 14; v_gene: TRBV7-2; abundance: many; j_gene: TRBJ1-2; d_gene: -; CDR3nt: TGTGCCAGCAGCCAATTGGGGGGGTCCTCGGGCTACACCTTC; CDR3aa: CASSQLGGSSGYTF
len: 14; v_gene: TRBV12-3/TRBV12-4; abundance: many; j_gene: TRBJ1-5; d_gene: -; CDR3nt: TGTGCCAGCAGTTTTTTGGGAGACAATCAGCCCCAGCATTTT; CDR3aa: CASSFLGDNQPQHF
len: 13; v_gene: TRBV3-1; abundance: many; j_gene: TRBJ1-2; d_gene: TRBD1; CDR3nt: TGTGCCAGCAGGCCGAGACAGGGGAATGGCTACACCTTC; CDR3aa: CASRPRQGNGYTF
len: 13; v_gene: TRBV20-1; abundance: many; j_gene: TRBJ2-5; d_gene: TRBD1; CDR3nt: TGCAGTGCTTATTGGACAGGGGGCGAGACCCAGTACTTC; CDR3aa: CSAYWTGGETQYF
len: 16; v_gene: TRBV7-6; abundance: -; j_gene: TRBJ2-1; d_gene: -; CDR3nt: TGTGCCAGCAGCTTAATGGGGGCCGGAGCGGAAGGGGAGCAGTTCTTC; CDR3aa: CASSLMGAGAEGEQFF
len: 11; v_gene: TRBV18; abundance: many; j_gene: TRBJ2-1; d_gene: -; CDR3nt: TGTGCCAGCTCACCGCAGACAGAGCAGTTCTTC; CDR3aa: CASSPQTEQFF
len: 15; v_gene: TRBV30; abundance: many; j_gene: TRBJ1-3; d_gene: TRBD1; CDR3nt: TGTGCCTGGAGTCCGACAGGGAGCGCCGGAAACACCATATATTTT; CDR3aa: CAWSPTGSAGNTIYF
len: 15; v_gene: TRBV20-1; abundance: many; j_gene: TRBJ2-7; d_gene: -; CDR3nt: TGCAGTGCAAGAGATCAGGGGGGGGGTTCCTACGAGCAGTACTTC; CDR3aa: CSARDQGGGSYEQYF
len: 14; v_gene: TRBV18; abundance: -; j_gene: TRBJ1-3; d_gene: -; CDR3nt: TGTGCCAGCTCGACCGGGACAAGTGGAAACACCATATATTTT; CDR3aa: CASSTGTSGNTIYF
len: 14; v_gene: TRBV18; abundance: -; j_gene: TRBJ2-1; d_gene: TRBD1; CDR3nt: TGTGCCAGCTCAGCCGGGACAGGGGGCGATCGGCAGTTCTTC; CDR3aa: CASSAGTGGDRQFF
len: 15; v_gene: TRBV4-2; abundance: many; j_gene: TRBJ1-1; d_gene: TRBD1; CDR3nt: TGTGCCAGCAGCCAAACTTGGGACAGCCAAGGAAAAGCTTTCTTT; CDR3aa: CASSQTWDSQGKAFF
len: 14; v_gene: TRBV19; abundance: few; j_gene: TRBJ1-5; d_gene: -; CDR3nt: TGTGCCAGTAGTTCCTCGACAGACAATCAGCCCCAGCATTTT; CDR3aa: CASSSSTDNQPQHF
len: 15; v_gene: TRBV5-1; abundance: -; j_gene: TRBJ1-5; d_gene: TRBD1; CDR3nt: TGCGCCAGCAGCAGCGGGACAGGGTCAAATCAGCCCCAGCATTTT; CDR3aa: CASSSGTGSNQPQHF
len: 13; v_gene: TRBV5-1; abundance: -; j_gene: TRBJ2-2; d_gene: -; CDR3nt: TGCGCCAGCAGCTTACAGAAAACCGGGGAGCTGTTTTTT; CDR3aa: CASSLQKTGELFF
len: 16; v_gene: TRBV9; abundance: many; j_gene: TRBJ2-3; d_gene: TRBD2; CDR3nt: TGTGCCAGCAGCCCGCCCGGGACTAGCGGGAGTGGTACGCAGTATTTT; CDR3aa: CASSPPGTSGSGTQYF
len: 18; v_gene: TRBV5-1; abundance: many; j_gene: TRBJ1-2; d_gene: -; CDR3nt: TGCGCCAGCAGCCGGGGGACCGCCGGAGAGGGCGGGGGCTATGGCTACACCTTC; CDR3aa: CASSRGTAGEGGGYGYTF